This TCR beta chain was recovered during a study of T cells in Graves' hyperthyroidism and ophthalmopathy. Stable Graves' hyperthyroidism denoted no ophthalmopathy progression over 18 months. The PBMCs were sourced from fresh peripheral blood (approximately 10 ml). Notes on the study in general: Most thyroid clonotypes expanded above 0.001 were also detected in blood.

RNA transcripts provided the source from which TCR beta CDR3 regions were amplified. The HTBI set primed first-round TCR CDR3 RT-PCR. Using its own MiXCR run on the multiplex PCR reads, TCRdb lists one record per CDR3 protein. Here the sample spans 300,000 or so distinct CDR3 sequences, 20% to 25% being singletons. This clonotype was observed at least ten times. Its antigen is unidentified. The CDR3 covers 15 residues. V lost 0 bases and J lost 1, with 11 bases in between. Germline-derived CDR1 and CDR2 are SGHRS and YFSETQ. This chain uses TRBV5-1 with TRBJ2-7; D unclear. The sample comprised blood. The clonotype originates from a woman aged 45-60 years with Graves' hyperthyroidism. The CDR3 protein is CASSLGTARSYEQYF. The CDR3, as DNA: TGCGCCAGCAGCTTGGGTACCGCGAGATCCTACGAGCAGTACTTC.